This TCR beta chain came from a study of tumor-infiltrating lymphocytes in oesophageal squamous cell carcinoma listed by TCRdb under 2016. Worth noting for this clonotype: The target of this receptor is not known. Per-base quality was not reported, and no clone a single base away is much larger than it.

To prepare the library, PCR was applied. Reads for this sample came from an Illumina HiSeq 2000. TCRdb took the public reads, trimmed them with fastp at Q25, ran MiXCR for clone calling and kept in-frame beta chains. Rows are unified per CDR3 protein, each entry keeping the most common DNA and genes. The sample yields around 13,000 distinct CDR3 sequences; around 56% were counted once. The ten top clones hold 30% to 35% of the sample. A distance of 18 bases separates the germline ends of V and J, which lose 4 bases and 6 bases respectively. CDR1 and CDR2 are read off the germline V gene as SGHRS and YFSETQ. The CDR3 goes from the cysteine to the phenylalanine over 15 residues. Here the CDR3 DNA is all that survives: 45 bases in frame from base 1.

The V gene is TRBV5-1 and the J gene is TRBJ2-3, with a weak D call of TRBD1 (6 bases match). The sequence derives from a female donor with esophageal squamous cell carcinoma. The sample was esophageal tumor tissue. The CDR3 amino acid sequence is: CASSPGQVSRDTQYF. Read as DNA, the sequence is TGCGCCAGCAGCCCGGGACAAGTGTCGAGGGATACGCAGTATTTT.